A selection of T cell receptor beta chains follows, all from one sample in a study of blood T cell repertoires in COVID-19. Libraries were prepared by immunoSEQ multiplex PCR; TCRdb keeps only in-frame clonotypes and omits some of them. This sample yields around 95,000 clones, of which around 88% are seen a single time; about 5% belongs to the top ten. The sample comprised peripheral blood. The receptors derive from a human donor in a cohort sampled during active COVID-19. Each CDR3 is given with its conserved first and last residue. The order of the fields is J gene, clone size, D gene, V gene, CDR3 protein, CDR3 DNA. D genes are given only for firm matches. Rows may omit the clone size; those that give it use once, few, many or a size class.

>TRBJ1-5|once|NA|TRBV9
CASSPNSDGGNQPQHF
TGTGCCAGCAGCCCCAACAGCGACGGGGGCAATCAGCCCCAGCATTTT
>TRBJ1-2|NA|NA|TRBV19
CASSSTTSVGGLGGYTF
TGTGCCAGTAGCTCAACTACCTCGGTAGGGGGTTTGGGTGGCTACACCTTC
>TRBJ1-2|NA|NA|TRBV15
CATSRTWGQTYGYTF
TGTGCCACCAGCAGAACATGGGGGCAGACATATGGCTACACCTTC
>TRBJ2-1|NA|TRBD2|TRBV9
CASSASLRRGGGPLLAYNEQFF
TGTGCCAGCAGCGCCTCCCTTCGCCGGGGCGGGGGGCCGCTGCTAGCCTACAATGAGCAGTTCTTC
>TRBJ1-1|NA|NA|TRBV7-2
CASSLVTYTEAFF
TGTGCCAGCAGCTTAGTGACTTACACTGAAGCTTTCTTT
>TRBJ2-5|NA|NA|TRBV23-1
CASSQSDKKETQYF
TGCGCCAGCAGTCAATCGGACAAAAAAGAGACCCAGTACTTC
>TRBJ1-5|NA|NA|TRBV6-2/TRBV6-3
CASSYSVGNQPQHF
TGTGCCAGCAGTTACTCTGTCGGGAATCAGCCCCAGCATTTT
>TRBJ2-4|NA|NA|TRBV11-2
CASSAGQLDIQYF
TGTGCCAGCAGCGCCGGACAGTTGGACATTCAGTACTTC
>TRBJ2-7|once|NA|TRBV7-9
CASSASREQYF
TGTGCCAGCAGCGCCTCGAGGGAGCAGTACTTC
>TRBJ1-1|NA|NA|TRBV30
CAWRGNGVAEAFF
TGTGCCTGGAGGGGTAACGGGGTCGCTGAAGCTTTCTTT
>TRBJ2-1|once|TRBD2|TRBV6-2/TRBV6-3
CASSRRGLKQFF
TGTGCCAGCAGTAGGCGGGGGTTGAAACAGTTCTTC
>TRBJ1-1|NA|TRBD1|TRBV4-1
CASSSRQGRGKDTEAFF
TGCGCCAGCAGCTCAAGACAGGGTCGGGGTAAGGACACTGAAGCTTTCTTT
>TRBJ2-6|NA|NA|TRBV5-1
CASSLERSGANVLTF
TGCGCCAGCAGCTTGGAAAGGAGTGGGGCCAACGTCCTGACTTTC
>TRBJ2-1|NA|TRBD2|TRBV7-9
CASSLASGSVDEQFF
TGTGCCAGCAGCTTAGCTAGCGGGAGTGTGGATGAGCAGTTCTTC
>TRBJ2-7|NA|NA|TRBV5-1
CASSLPGSTLEQYF
TGCGCCAGCAGCTTGCCCGGGAGCACCCTCGAGCAGTACTTC
>TRBJ2-2|once|TRBD1|TRBV5-1
CASSPWDRVTGELFF
TGCGCCAGCAGCCCGTGGGACAGGGTCACCGGGGAGCTGTTTTTT
>TRBJ2-3|once|TRBD1|TRBV5-1
CASSLGRQGAGDTQYF
TGCGCCAGCAGCCTGGGACGGCAGGGGGCTGGTGATACGCAGTATTTT
>TRBJ2-2|NA|NA|TRBV7-2
CASSLALLGWRDLNTGELFF
TGTGCCAGCAGCTTAGCCCTACTAGGATGGAGGGACCTGAACACCGGGGAGCTGTTTTTT
>TRBJ2-1|few|NA|TRBV12-3/TRBV12-4
CASMLYLNEQFF
TGTGCCAGCATGTTGTATTTGAATGAGCAGTTCTTC
>TRBJ1-2|NA|TRBD1|TRBV4-3
CASSQAWDRARYGYTF
TGCGCCAGCAGCCAAGCCTGGGACAGGGCTCGGTATGGCTACACCTTC
>TRBJ2-7|few|TRBD2|TRBV9
CASSLAGGADEQYF
TGTGCCAGCAGTCTAGCGGGAGGAGCCGACGAGCAGTACTTC
>TRBJ2-2|NA|TRBD2|TRBV7-2
CASSLLAGVDTGELFF
TGTGCCAGCAGCTTACTAGCGGGAGTAGACACCGGGGAGCTGTTTTTT
>TRBJ2-5|NA|TRBD1|TRBV6-5
CASSRDRDETQYF
TGTGCCAGCAGTAGGGACAGGGACGAGACCCAGTACTTC
>TRBJ1-3|NA|NA|TRBV5-1
CASSLAGIDSGNTIYF
TGCGCCAGCAGCTTGGCAGGGATTGACTCCGGAAACACCATATATTTT
>TRBJ2-1|few|NA|TRBV5-1
CASSEGSYNEQFF
TGCGCCAGCAGTGAGGGCTCCTACAATGAGCAGTTCTTC
>TRBJ1-5|once|NA|TRBV19
CASSTVVSNQPQHF
TGTGCCAGTAGTACGGTGGTAAGCAATCAGCCCCAGCATTTT
>TRBJ2-2|few|TRBD2|TRBV11-2
CASSLDLGTSGRAGELFF
TGTGCCAGCAGCTTAGATCTCGGGACTAGCGGGAGGGCCGGGGAGCTGTTTTTT
>TRBJ2-2|NA|NA|TRBV9
CASSFTTTGELFF
TGTGCCAGCAGCTTTACTACCACCGGGGAGCTGTTTTTT
>TRBJ2-3|NA|TRBD2|TRBV3-1/TRBV3-2
CASSPTSGRVEFTDTQYF
TGTGCCAGCAGCCCGACTAGCGGGAGGGTAGAGTTCACAGATACGCAGTATTTT
>TRBJ2-5|NA|NA|TRBV5-1
CASSRGILQETQYF
TGCGCCAGCAGTCGCGGAATCCTGCAAGAGACCCAGTACTTC
>TRBJ2-7|NA|TRBD2|TRBV27
CASSPGLAGVSEQYF
TGTGCCAGCAGCCCCGGACTAGCGGGAGTAAGTGAGCAGTACTTC
>TRBJ2-3|NA|NA|TRBV2
CASSVGQNPRDF
TGTGCCAGCAGTGTCGGACAGAACCCGAGGGATTTT
>TRBJ1-2|NA|NA|TRBV5-6
CASSWTDNYGYTF
TGTGCCAGCAGCTGGACAGACAACTATGGCTACACCTTC
>TRBJ2-1|NA|TRBD2|TRBV6-6
CASREDSGRGNEQFF
TGTGCCAGCAGGGAAGACAGCGGGAGAGGCAATGAGCAGTTCTTC
>TRBJ2-7|NA|NA|TRBV25-1
CASCHAGSYEQYF
TGTGCCAGCTGCCATGCGGGCTCCTACGAGCAGTACTTC
>TRBJ2-6|once|TRBD1|TRBV28
CASSRQGISGANVLTF
TGTGCCAGCAGCAGACAGGGAATCTCTGGGGCCAACGTCCTGACTTTC
>TRBJ1-1|NA|NA|TRBV11-2
CASRSLRITEAFF
TGTGCCAGCAGATCCCTGCGGATCACTGAAGCTTTCTTT
>TRBJ1-4|NA|NA|TRBV2
CASSVINEKLFF
TGTGCCAGCAGTGTAATTAATGAAAAACTGTTTTTT
>TRBJ2-6|NA|NA|TRBV5-1
CASSITVTGANVLTF
TGCGCCAGCAGCATTACAGTAACTGGGGCCAACGTCCTGACTTTC
>TRBJ1-5|few|NA|TRBV4-1
CASSQSIPAGIGSNQPQHF
TGCGCCAGCAGCCAAAGCATCCCGGCGGGCATAGGGAGCAATCAGCCCCAGCATTTT
>TRBJ2-1|NA|TRBD2|TRBV7-6
CASSPGLGSYNEQFF
TGTGCCAGCAGCCCAGGACTAGGTTCCTACAATGAGCAGTTCTTC
>TRBJ2-3|NA|NA|TRBV7-9
CASSPDYYTQYF
TGTGCCAGCAGCCCCGACTACTATACGCAGTATTTT
>TRBJ1-2|once|TRBD1|TRBV25-1
CASQTGNYGYTF
TGTGCCAGCCAGACAGGGAACTATGGCTACACCTTC
>TRBJ2-2|NA|TRBD1|TRBV11-2
CASSTIKRDRGRHGELFF
TGTGCCAGCAGCACCATCAAGAGGGACAGGGGGCGACACGGGGAGCTGTTTTTT
>TRBJ2-3|NA|TRBD1|TRBV6-6
CASSYGGQVTTDTQYF
TGTGCCAGCAGTTACGGGGGACAGGTAACCACAGATACGCAGTATTTT
>TRBJ2-4|NA|TRBD1|TRBV7-2
CASSTRTGAGNIQYF
TGTGCCAGCAGCACCCGGACAGGGGCGGGAAACATTCAGTACTTC
>TRBJ2-1|NA|TRBD2|TRBV6-5
CASSYSRTSGRNEQFF
TGTGCCAGCAGTTACTCAAGGACTAGCGGGAGAAATGAGCAGTTCTTC
>TRBJ2-2|NA|TRBD2|TRBV7-9
CASSPPLAGNTGELFF
TGTGCCAGCAGCCCCCCCCTAGCGGGAAACACCGGGGAGCTGTTTTTT
>TRBJ2-7|NA|NA|TRBV7-9
CASSLNIYEQYF
TGTGCCAGCAGCTTAAATATCTACGAGCAGTACTTC
>TRBJ1-1|few|TRBD1|TRBV6-1
CASSEADGTGNTEAFF
TGTGCCAGCAGTGAAGCGGATGGGACAGGGAACACTGAAGCTTTCTTT
>TRBJ2-7|many|NA|TRBV19
CASSRPHDGLNYEQYF
TGTGCCAGTAGCCGGCCTCATGACGGACTGAACTACGAGCAGTACTTC
>TRBJ2-7|once|NA|TRBV7-9
CASSLRGQHIYEQYF
TGTGCCAGCAGCTTACGAGGACAGCACATCTACGAGCAGTACTTC
>TRBJ1-1|NA|NA|TRBV27
CASMWGHRNTEAFF
TGTGCCAGCATGTGGGGCCACAGGAACACTGAAGCTTTCTTT
>TRBJ1-2|NA|TRBD1|TRBV28
CASRRTTGPYGYTF
TGTGCCAGCAGACGAACGACAGGGCCCTATGGCTACACCTTC
>TRBJ2-1|NA|NA|TRBV24-1
CATSQHRDYNEQFF
TGTGCCACCAGTCAACACAGAGACTACAATGAGCAGTTCTTC
>TRBJ2-2|NA|NA|TRBV24-1
CATSDPMGRSTGELFF
TGTGCCACCAGTGACCCTATGGGGAGGAGCACCGGGGAGCTGTTTTTT
>TRBJ2-7|NA|TRBD2|TRBV12-3/TRBV12-4
CASAGGEQYF
TGTGCCAGCGCGGGGGGGGAGCAGTACTTC
>TRBJ1-2|NA|NA|TRBV2
CASSEIKQVYGYTF
TGTGCCAGCAGTGAGATCAAACAGGTCTATGGCTACACCTTC
>TRBJ1-2|NA|NA|TRBV30
CAFQRNYGYTF
TGTGCCTTCCAGAGGAACTATGGCTACACCTTC
>TRBJ2-5|NA|TRBD1|TRBV11-2
CASGRGQVQETQYF
TGTGCCAGCGGCCGCGGACAGGTCCAAGAGACCCAGTACTTC